What follows are 20 T cell receptor beta chains derived from one specimen sequenced in a study of T cell changes during pregnancy in multiple sclerosis. Sequenced by immunoSEQ multiplex PCR; TCRdb stores in-frame clones only, minus some. The data contain tens of thousands of clones, 85% to 95% of them singletons. The starting material was CD4+ T cells from peripheral blood mononuclear cells, obtained in the third trimester of pregnancy. These TCRs come from a female donor with multiple sclerosis, enrolled in a pregnancy study.

V is TRBV5-6 and J is TRBJ2-1; TRBD2 might be the D (6 bases). Trimming removed 0 bases at V and 4 bases at J, with 11 bases between. CDR3 size: 15 residues. Germline lookup yields CDR1 SGHDT and CDR2 YYEEEE. CDR3 coding DNA: TGTGCCAGCAGCTTGGGGCCTAGCGCGTACAATGAGCAGTTCTTC. Translating it yields CASSLGPSAYNEQFF.

The chain recombines TRBV12-5 with TRBJ1-1; TRBD1 aligns across 7 bases. This CDR3 contains 16 residues. Trimming at V came to 7 bases and at J to 1 base, leaving 12 bases not matched to a gene. The germline V gene encodes CDR1 LGHNT and CDR2 FRNRAP. The CDR3 region is CASALRGLLKNTEAFF. DNA of the CDR3: TGTGCTAGTGCCTTAAGGGGGCTCCTAAAGAACACTGAAGCTTTCTTT.

The genes are TRBV11-1 and TRBJ2-5, with 13 bases identical to TRBD2. The V gene's germline CDR1 is SGHAT and CDR2 FQDESV (reference sequence). The CDR3 sequence is 17 residues long. V was pared by 5 bases and J by 0 bases, with 6 bases of the junction left unmatched. CDR3 amino acids: CASSLLAGGGYQETQYF. The CDR3 nucleotides read TGTGCCAGCAGCCTACTAGCGGGAGGGGGGTACCAAGAGACCCAGTACTTC.

V is TRBV15 and J is TRBJ2-1, with TRBD2 matching 7 bases. This CDR3 has 16 residues. The V gene's germline CDR1 is LNHNV and CDR2 YYDKDF (reference sequence). Trimming took 0 bases from V and 8 from J; bases not matched to a gene: 10. Written as DNA, the CDR3 is TGTGCCACCAGCAGAGATCGGGGCGGGAGAATCGATGAGCAGTTCTTC. It encodes CATSRDRGGRIDEQFF. Drawing the rest from reference TRBV15 and TRBJ2-1, the complete variable domain is DAMVIQNPRYQVTQFGKPVTLSCSQTLNHNVMYWYQQKSSQAPKLLFHYYDKDFNNEADTPDNFQSRRPNTSFCFLDIRSPGLGDTAMYLCATSRDRGGRIDEQFFGPGTRLTVL.

The chain is built from TRBV4-2 and TRBJ2-3, with TRBD2 identical over 14 bases. The ends lost 3 bases at V and 3 bases at J; junction bases unmatched: 14. Germline CDR1 is LGHNA and CDR2 is YNFKEQ. CDR3 size: 20 residues. The chain's CDR3 is CASSHQYGGTSGRGTDTQYF. DNA for the CDR3: TGTGCCAGCAGCCATCAATATGGGGGGACTAGCGGGAGAGGGACAGATACGCAGTATTTT.

The chain employs TRBV27 and TRBJ2-7, with TRBD1 matching over 11 bases. CDR3 length: 13 residues. Per the germline V gene, CDR1 is MNHEY and CDR2 is SMNVEV (reference sequence). With V trimmed by 5 bases and J by 6 bases, 3 bases remained unmatched. This CDR3 is CASSGQGAGEQYF. DNA for the CDR3: TGTGCCAGCAGTGGACAGGGGGCCGGCGAGCAGTACTTC.

This clone was seen more than once but under ten times. The chain carries TRBV7-9 and TRBJ2-1; a weak D match, TRBD1 (5 bases). Germline lookup yields CDR1 SEHNR and CDR2 FQNEAQ (reference sequence). Trimming removed 1 base at V and 5 bases at J, with 9 bases between. The CDR3 extends over 14 amino acids. CDR3 residues: CASSLELQDNEQFF. The CDR3 DNA reads as TGTGCCAGCAGCTTAGAACTACAGGACAATGAGCAGTTCTTC.

The chain joins TRBV7-2 to TRBJ2-5; D is undetermined. The germline CDR1 and CDR2 sequences are SGHTA and FQGNSA. Trimming removed 0 bases at V and 3 bases at J, with 8 bases between. CDR3 length equals 14 residues. The CDR3 coding sequence is TGTGCCAGCAGCTTAGCGATGAGGAAAGAGACCCAGTACTTC. It codes for CASSLAMRKETQYF.

The chain couples TRBV6-5 to TRBJ2-3, with 9 positions matching TRBD2. J was trimmed by 6 bases and V by 2 bases; bases with no gene match: 9. The CDR3 totals 16 residues. Germline V gene data show CDR1 as MNHEY and CDR2 as SVGAGI. Here the CDR3 reads CASSYNAAGGPDTQYF. The DNA for the CDR3 is TGTGCCAGCAGTTACAATGCGGCGGGAGGGCCGGATACGCAGTATTTT.

In regard to this clone: The junction and the germline gene differ at one end; a read error may be behind it. The rearrangement uses TRBV27 and TRBJ1-1; the match to TRBD1 covers 7 bases. CDR3 size: 13 residues. Germline loops: CDR1 MNHEY, CDR2 SMNVEV (reference sequence). The CDR3 sequence is CATSFGDSTEAFF. The CDR3 DNA reads TGTGCCACCAGTTTCGGGGACAGCACTGAAGCTTTCTTT.

This sequence joins TRBV11-1 and TRBJ1-1; TRBD1 might be the D (5 bases). The CDR3 consists of 14 residues. Germline V gives CDR1 SGHAT, CDR2 FQDESV (reference sequence). V shed 5 bases and J shed 1 base, with 11 bases lying between them. The CDR3 region is CASSQLTGNTEAFF. CDR3 nucleotide sequence: TGTGCCAGCAGCCAACTAACAGGGAACACTGAAGCTTTCTTT. Based on the CDR3 plus reference TRBV11-1 and TRBJ1-1, the full variable domain is EAEVAQSPRYKITEKSQAVAFWCDPISGHATLYWYRQILGQGPELLVQFQDESVVDDSQLPKDRFSAERLKGVDSTLKIQPAELGDSAMYLCASSQLTGNTEAFFGQGTRLTVV.

This clone occurred a few times. This chain connects TRBV28 to TRBJ2-3, with D tentatively TRBD2 (6 bases). The CDR3 sequence is 15 residues long. V shed 5 bases and J shed 0 bases, with 12 bases lying between them. Germline assignment: CDR1 MDHEN and CDR2 SYDVKM. For the CDR3, the DNA is TGTGCCAGCAGTCCACCCGGGACTAGCACAGATACGCAGTATTTT. This codes for CASSPPGTSTDTQYF.

The chain carries TRBV19 and TRBJ2-1; TRBD2 aligns across 12 bases. V lost 3 bases to trimming and J lost 8 bases; unmatched junction nucleotides: 5. CDR1 and CDR2 from the germline V gene are LNHDA and SQIVND (reference sequence). The CDR3 runs to 15 residues. The CDR3 region has the DNA TGTGCCAGTAGTATTCGACTAGCGGGAGAATATGAGCAGTTCTTC. Amino acid sequence: CASSIRLAGEYEQFF.

This chain joins TRBV28 and TRBJ2-5, with TRBD2 matching 7 bases. The DNA matches TRBJ2-7 better at its end, which makes the J call doubtful. The length of the CDR3 is 13 residues. Germline V gene lookup returns CDR1 MDHEN and CDR2 SYDVKM. CDR3 bases: TGTGCCAGCAGTTTCGGGAGGTACTACGAGCAGTACTTC. As protein: CASSFGRYYEQYF.

This rearrangement joins TRBV11-3 to TRBJ2-7; 11 bases fit TRBD2. The V gene's germline CDR1 is SGHNT and CDR2 YENEEA. The length of the CDR3 is 14 residues. V shed 5 bases and J 2 bases; nucleotides not matched to a gene: 2. CDR3 in amino acids: CASSRSGRAYEQYF. The DNA of the CDR3 is TGTGCCAGCAGCCGTAGCGGGAGGGCCTACGAGCAGTACTTC.

The chain carries TRBV30 and TRBJ2-3, with TRBD2 matching 7 bases. This CDR3 spans 17 amino acids. Germline CDR1 and CDR2: GTSNPN and SVGIG (reference sequence). V was clipped by 2 bases and J by 4 bases; unmatched bases: 15. The CDR3 coding sequence is TGTGCCTGGAGTAGAGGGCGGGGGTCGGGATTCGCAGATACGCAGTATTTT. It codes for CAWSRGRGSGFADTQYF.

The chain links TRBV18 to TRBJ2-1; 11 bases are shared with TRBD2. The CDR3 contains 15 residues. The junction had 3 bases not matched to a gene; V was cut back by 6 bases and J by 2 bases. Germline lookup yields CDR1 KGHSH and CDR2 LQKENI. CDR3 DNA: TGTGCCAGCTCTCCGGGACTAGCGGCCTACAATGAGCAGTTCTTC. Residues: CASSPGLAAYNEQFF.

The gene calls are TRBV19 and TRBJ2-1, with D possibly being TRBD2 (5 bases). The CDR3 runs to 16 residues. Trimming shortened V by 4 bases and J by 8 bases, and 21 bases separated the two germline ends. Germline V CDR1 and CDR2: LNHDA, SQIVND (reference sequence). CDR3 protein: CASSNLAGYLRDEQFF. The CDR3 DNA sequence: TGTGCCAGTAGTAACCTAGCCGGGTATCTGCGGGATGAGCAGTTCTTC.

The chain employs TRBV7-8 and TRBJ2-3; no firm D call. The germline CDR1 and CDR2 sequences are SGHVS and FQNEAQ. V lost 1 base and J lost 0, with 5 bases in between. The CDR3 has 14 residues. The CDR3 loop is CASSLGSSTDTQYF. The CDR3 DNA reads as TGTGCCAGCAGCTTAGGTTCTAGCACAGATACGCAGTATTTT. Full variable domain (remainder filled in from reference TRBV7-8 and TRBJ2-3): GAGVSQSPRYKVAKRGQDVALRCDPISGHVSLFWYQQALGQGPEFLTYFQNEAQLDKSGLPSDRFFAERPEGSVSTLKIQRTQQEDSAVYLCASSLGSSTDTQYFGPGTRLTVL.

The V gene is TRBV7-9, the J gene TRBJ2-1; TRBD2 is a possible D gene (6 bases). CDR3 length equals 14 residues. V was trimmed by 5 bases and J by 4 bases, leaving 12 bases between them. Germline CDR1 SEHNR, CDR2 FQNEAQ (reference sequence). The CDR3 DNA is TGTGCCAGCAGCCGGTCGGGGGATTACAATGAGCAGTTCTTC. It is translated as CASSRSGDYNEQFF. The whole variable domain, filled in from reference TRBV7-9 and TRBJ2-1, reads DTGVSQNPRHKITKRGQNVTFRCDPISEHNRLYWYRQTLGQGPEFLTYFQNEAQLEKSRLLSDRFSAERPKGSFSTLEIQRTEQGDSAMYLCASSRSGDYNEQFFGPGTRLTVL.